This entry lists 26 T cell receptor beta chains sequenced from one sample in a study of T cells in Graves' hyperthyroidism and ophthalmopathy. There were TCR beta CDR3 regions amplified from RNA transcripts. Carried out on the TCR CDR3, a first-round RT-PCR used the HTBI primer set. Each CDR3 protein is one row after TCRdb ran MiXCR on the multiplex PCR reads. The data hold hundreds of thousands of distinct CDR3 sequences, with roughly 20% observed a single time. Sequences were obtained from blood. The receptors derive from a man aged 50 to 59 with Graves' ophthalmopathy.

In this sample, this clonotype turned up many times. This sequence joins TRBV20-1 and TRBJ2-7; 7 bases are shared with TRBD2. Germline CDR1 is DFQATT and CDR2 is SNEGSKA (reference sequence). V gave up 3 bases and J gave up 4 bases; unmatched junction bases: 9. This CDR3 has 14 amino acids. The CDR3 protein is CSARADGGGYEQYF. DNA for the CDR3: TGCAGTGCTAGGGCCGATGGGGGGGGATACGAGCAGTACTTC.

This clonotype has ten or more counts. The chain couples TRBV5-1 to TRBJ1-4; D gene uncertain. The germline V and J ends were trimmed by 4 bases and 8 bases, with 9 bases remaining between them. CDR1 SGHRS and CDR2 YFSETQ come from the germline V gene. The CDR3 is 12 amino acids. The CDR3 reads CASSLLGEKLFF. The CDR3 nucleotides are TGCGCCAGCAGCCTGTTAGGGGAAAAACTGTTTTTT. The whole variable domain, filled in from reference TRBV5-1 and TRBJ1-4, reads KAGVTQTPRYLIKTRGQQVTLSCSPISGHRSVSWYQQTPGQGLQFLFEYFSETQRNKGNFPGRFSGRQFSNSRSEMNVSTLELGDSALYLCASSLLGEKLFFGSGTQLSVL.

This clonotype occurred many times. This chain's CDR3 is CASSFGQGEGQPQHF. The CDR3 DNA is TGTGCCAGCAGTTTCGGACAGGGGGAGGGTCAGCCCCAGCATTTT. This chain uses TRBV27 with TRBJ1-5; 10 bases fit TRBD1. Per germline, CDR1 MNHEY and CDR2 SMNVEV (reference sequence). V dropped 3 bases and J dropped 6; count of bases not matched to a gene: 5. CDR3 length: 15 residues.

This clonotype came up many times. This chain connects TRBV6-2 or TRBV6-3 to TRBJ1-5; TRBD1 matches 9 bases. CDR1 is MNHEY and CDR2 is SVGEGT in the germline V gene. CDR3 length: 19 amino acids. V was pared by 0 bases and J by 5 bases, with 14 bases of the junction left unmatched. Here the CDR3 DNA reads TGTGCCAGCAGTTACTCCGGGACAGGGACTTCTGGCACTGATCAGCCCCAGCATTTT. Protein: CASSYSGTGTSGTDQPQHF.

The chain has TRBV6-2 or TRBV6-3 and TRBJ1-6; 7 positions agree with TRBD1. The junction had 6 bases not matched to a gene; V was cut back by 6 bases and J by 7 bases. The germline V gene encodes CDR1 MNHEY and CDR2 SVGEGT. The CDR3 is 14 amino acids. The chain's CDR3 is CASRYPGQNSPLHF. The DNA of the CDR3 is TGTGCCAGCAGGTATCCGGGACAGAATTCACCCCTCCACTTT.

CDR3 DNA sequence: TGTGCCAGCAGGGGAGGAACGACGGGGGCGGCTGAAGCTTTCTTT. Its translation: CASRGGTTGAAEAFF. This chain connects TRBV11-2 to TRBJ1-1, with D perhaps matching TRBD1 (6 bases). Trimming shortened V by 6 bases and J by 6 bases, and 20 bases separated the two germline ends. The CDR3 is made up of 15 amino acids. Germline CDR1 SGHAT, CDR2 FQNNGV.

This sequence joins TRBV18 and TRBJ2-1, with 9 bases matching TRBD1. The V and J ends lost 1 base and 6 bases, in that order; junction bases with no gene match: 4. CDR1 KGHSH and CDR2 LQKENI come from the germline V gene. The CDR3 is 15 amino acids. The CDR3 DNA reads as TGTGCCAGCTCACCACGGGACAGGGAGTCCAATGAGCAGTTCTTC. Amino acid sequence: CASSPRDRESNEQFF.

This clonotype was observed many times. The chain links TRBV20-1 to TRBJ2-1; D gene ambiguous. Trimming removed 5 bases from V and 2 bases from J, with 19 bases in between. Germline V gives CDR1 DFQATT, CDR2 SNEGSKA (reference sequence). There are 16 residues in the CDR3. CDR3 sequence: CSAPKTTSATYNEQFF. Written as DNA, the CDR3 is TGCAGTGCTCCCAAAACGACATCCGCCACCTACAATGAGCAGTTCTTC.

This clonotype was recorded at least ten times. The V and J genes are TRBV3-1 and TRBJ2-2; D is ambiguous. Germline loops: CDR1 LGHDT, CDR2 YNNKEL (reference sequence). V was trimmed by 0 bases and J by 7 bases, leaving 15 bases between them. The CDR3 loop spans 16 amino acids. The chain's CDR3 is CASSQDLRGSGGELFF. Here the CDR3 DNA reads TGTGCCAGCAGCCAAGATCTAAGAGGCTCGGGCGGGGAGCTGTTTTTT.

The CDR3 here is CASSERASTYEQYF. CDR3 nucleotide sequence: TGTGCCAGCAGCGAGAGAGCCTCTACCTACGAGCAGTACTTC. The V call is TRBV9, the J call TRBJ2-7, with no clear D. Trimming removed 3 bases at V and 2 bases at J, with 12 bases between. The CDR3 length is 14 residues. Looked up from germline, CDR1 is SGDLS and CDR2 is YYNGEE.

This clonotype has at least ten counts. V gene TRBV3-1 combines with J gene TRBJ2-5; tentatively, D is TRBD2 (7 bases). The CDR3 consists of 17 residues. V gave up 5 bases and J gave up 4 bases, with 23 bases separating them. Germline CDR1 reads LGHDT; CDR2 reads YNNKEL (reference sequence). The CDR3 DNA sequence: TGTGCCAGCAGCGACCTCGGGGGCGGGAGAACCGGAGAGACCCAGTACTTC. This gives the protein CASSDLGGGRTGETQYF.

This chain connects TRBV10-3 to TRBJ2-7; maybe TRBD1 (5 bases). Germline values: CDR1 ENHRY, CDR2 SYGVKD. The CDR3 spans 12 residues. Trimming took 8 bases from V and 2 from J, leaving 10 bases between them. Here the CDR3 reads CAIADRAYEQYF. In DNA, the CDR3 is TGTGCCATCGCAGACAGAGCCTACGAGCAGTACTTC.

The gene calls are TRBV5-1 and TRBJ2-7, with 9 bases that match TRBD1. The CDR3 is made up of 16 amino acids. From germline, CDR1 is SGHRS and CDR2 YFSETQ. V lost 0 bases, J lost 5 bases, and 9 bases stayed unmatched. CDR3 protein: CASSLVRPGQGDEQYF. The CDR3 region has the DNA TGCGCCAGCAGCTTGGTCCGGCCGGGACAGGGTGACGAGCAGTACTTC.

This clonotype was observed many times. This chain links TRBV27 with TRBJ2-6; 11 positions match TRBD2. Germline V gene lookup returns CDR1 MNHEY and CDR2 SMNVEV (reference sequence). V shed 6 bases, J shed 1 base, and the junction held 8 bases outside the gene matches. The CDR3 covers 18 residues. CDR3 DNA sequence: TGTGCCAGCAGCCTTAGCGGGAGGGCCTATTCTGGGGCCAACGTCCTGACTTTC. It encodes CASSLSGRAYSGANVLTF. Looking up the rest from reference TRBV27 and TRBJ2-6 gives the full variable domain: EAQVTQNPRYLITVTGKKLTVTCSQNMNHEYMSWYRQDPGLGLRQIYYSMNVEVTDKGDVPEGYKVSRKEKRNFPLILESPSPNQTSLYFCASSLSGRAYSGANVLTFGAGSRLTVL.

This clonotype was seen repeatedly, ten times or more. The chain links TRBV28 to TRBJ1-5; no reliable D call. CDR1 is MDHEN, CDR2 SYDVKM, per germline. CDR3 length equals 14 residues. V dropped 5 bases and J dropped 2 bases, with 10 bases sitting between them. Here the CDR3 reads CASSEGRGNQPQHF. For the CDR3, the DNA is TGTGCCAGCAGTGAGGGTCGGGGCAATCAGCCCCAGCATTTT.

A note on this clonotype: At one boundary the junction diverges from the germline segment, which might be a read error. The J gene is TRBJ2-7, the V gene TRBV7-8, with 13 positions matching TRBD2. The CDR3 is 16 amino acids. The germline gives CDR1 SGHVS, CDR2 FQNEAQ. This CDR3 is CASSPLWTSGSGELYF. CDR3 DNA sequence: TGTGCCAGCAGCCCCCTGTGGACTAGCGGGAGCGGGGAGCTGTACTTC.

A few counts support this clonotype. J is TRBJ2-2 and V is TRBV28; 8 bases align to TRBD2. The CDR3 runs to 15 residues. The germline gives CDR1 MDHEN, CDR2 SYDVKM. Trimming cost V 7 bases and J 4 bases; bases outside gene matches: 8. Here the CDR3 reads CASNLSGSTTGELFF. DNA for the CDR3: TGTGCCAGCAACCTGAGCGGGAGTACCACCGGGGAGCTGTTTTTT.

This clonotype was observed many times. The V gene is TRBV27, the J gene TRBJ1-6; D is uncertain. Germline-derived CDR1 and CDR2 are MNHEY and SMNVEV (reference sequence). CDR3 size: 19 residues. Deletions cut 0 bases from V and 9 bases from J, with 24 bases between. The CDR3 coding sequence is TGTGCCAGCAGTTTATCGTGGAGGCAGCTAAGCCTTCGGGGTTCACCCCTCCACTTT. This codes for CASSLSWRQLSLRGSPLHF.

The chain combines TRBV6-5 with TRBJ2-1; D possibly corresponds to TRBD2 (6 bases). Germline V gene data show CDR1 as MNHEY and CDR2 as SVGAGI. There are 18 residues in the CDR3. V shed 2 bases and J shed 0 bases, with 17 bases lying between them. CDR3 amino acids: CASSYPVGRPSSYNEQFF. CDR3 DNA: TGTGCCAGCAGTTACCCCGTTGGGAGGCCGAGCTCCTACAATGAGCAGTTCTTC.

The chain links TRBV14 to TRBJ1-1, with D hard to call. Trimming stripped 0 bases from V and 1 base from J, with 9 bases between. Germline-derived CDR1 and CDR2 are SGHDN and FVKESK. The CDR3 sequence is 15 residues long. CDR3 in DNA: TGTGCCAGCAGCCAAGATTTCAGTCGGAACACTGAAGCTTTCTTT. This translates into CASSQDFSRNTEAFF.

This clonotype was seen once. The chain uses TRBV25-1 and TRBJ2-7; a weak D match, TRBD2 (5 bases). The CDR3 has 15 amino acids. The germline V gene has CDR1 MGHDK and CDR2 SYGVNS. The ends were cut back, 6 bases at V and 0 bases at J, with 15 bases in the middle. The CDR3 loop is CASSGVAISSYEQYF. The CDR3 DNA reads TGTGCCAGCAGCGGGGTAGCGATCTCCTCCTACGAGCAGTACTTC.

J is TRBJ1-3 and V is TRBV6-2 or TRBV6-3; D is perhaps TRBD1 (5 bases). This CDR3 region has 14 residues. V dropped 2 bases and J dropped 4 bases, with 9 bases sitting between them. Germline assignment: CDR1 MNHEY and CDR2 SVGEGT. The CDR3 DNA reads TGTGCCAGCAGTTACGGGGGGGTGGGAAACACCATATATTTT. Protein: CASSYGGVGNTIYF.

This clonotype was counted ten times or more. The chain is built from TRBV30 and TRBJ1-1; D not certain. In germline, CDR1 is GTSNPN, CDR2 SVGIG (reference sequence). V was clipped by 4 bases and J by 0 bases, with 9 bases between them. The CDR3 covers 13 residues. The CDR3: CAWNRELNTEAFF. The CDR3 nucleotides are TGTGCCTGGAATCGGGAGTTGAACACTGAAGCTTTCTTT.

This clonotype was picked up many times. The rearrangement joins TRBV12-3 or TRBV12-4 to TRBJ2-3, with 13 bases aligning to TRBD2. This CDR3 comprises 14 residues. After removal of 8 bases from V and 1 base from J, the junction contained 0 bases not matched to a gene. As DNA, the CDR3 is TGTGCCAGCGGACTAGCGGGAGGCACAGATACGCAGTATTTT. It encodes CASGLAGGTDTQYF.

This sequence joins TRBV29-1 and TRBJ2-3; no clear D gene. The germline gives CDR1 SQVTM, CDR2 ANQGSEA. The CDR3 runs to 13 residues. Trimming took off 7 bases at V and 1 base at J, with 12 bases between the two ends. The CDR3 is CSGSLKGTDTQYF. The CDR3 bases are TGCAGCGGAAGCTTGAAGGGCACAGATACGCAGTATTTT.

This sequence joins TRBV28 and TRBJ1-6, with D perhaps TRBD1 (5 bases). V lost 5 bases and J 8 bases, leaving 16 bases between the germline ends. This CDR3 has 15 residues. Germline V gene sequence: CDR1 MDHEN, CDR2 SYDVKM. Here the CDR3 reads CASSPNRDWDSPLHF. The CDR3 DNA reads TGTGCCAGCAGTCCGAACCGGGACTGGGATTCACCCCTCCACTTT.